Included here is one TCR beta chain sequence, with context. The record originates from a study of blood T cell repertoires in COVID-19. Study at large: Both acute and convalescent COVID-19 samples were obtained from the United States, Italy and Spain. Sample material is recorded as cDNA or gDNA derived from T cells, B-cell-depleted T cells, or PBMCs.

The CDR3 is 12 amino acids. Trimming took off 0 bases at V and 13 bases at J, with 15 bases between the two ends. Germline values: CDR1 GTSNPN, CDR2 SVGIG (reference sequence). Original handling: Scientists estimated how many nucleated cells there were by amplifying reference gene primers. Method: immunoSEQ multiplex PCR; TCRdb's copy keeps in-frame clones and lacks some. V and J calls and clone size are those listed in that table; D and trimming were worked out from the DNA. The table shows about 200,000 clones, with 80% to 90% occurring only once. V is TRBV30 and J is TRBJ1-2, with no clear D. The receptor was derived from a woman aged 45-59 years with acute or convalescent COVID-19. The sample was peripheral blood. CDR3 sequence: CAWSVFGNEGTF. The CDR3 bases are TGTGCCTGGAGTGTATTCGGTAACGAGGGCACCTTC.